These 29 T cell receptor beta chains were sequenced from one sample in a study of siplizumab effects on memory and regulatory T cells. Data came from immunoSEQ multiplex PCR; TCRdb stores just in-frame clones and leaves some out. Of 100,000 or so clones listed, approximately 94% are singletons. Sample: Tregs sorted from blood. These receptors all come from a human donor in good health.

The CDR3 region is CASSPFLAPTKNIQYF. CDR3 bases: TGCGCCAGCAGCCCATTCCTAGCGCCAACCAAAAACATTCAGTACTTC. The chain combines TRBV4-1 with TRBJ2-4; the D gene is possibly TRBD2 (6 bases). The CDR3 extends over 16 amino acids. Germline CDR1 MGHRA, CDR2 YSYEKL. The V end lost 4 bases, the J end lost 2 bases, and 15 bases lay between the germline ends.

J is TRBJ1-5 and V is TRBV5-1; weak D call: TRBD1 (5 bases). The germline V gene encodes CDR1 SGHRS and CDR2 YFSETQ. Trimming cost V 3 bases and J 7 bases, with 11 bases left between them. This CDR3 region has 13 residues. In DNA, the CDR3 is TGCGCCAGCAGCTCCCGGGGGGGGCAGCCCCAGCATTTT. It encodes CASSSRGGQPQHF. Supplemented by reference TRBV5-1 and TRBJ1-5, the full variable domain reads KAGVTQTPRYLIKTRGQQVTLSCSPISGHRSVSWYQQTPGQGLQFLFEYFSETQRNKGNFPGRFSGRQFSNSRSEMNVSTLELGDSALYLCASSSRGGQPQHFGDGTRLSIL.

The V call is TRBV30, the J call TRBJ1-5, with TRBD1 identical over 10 bases. V shed 3 bases, J shed 5 bases, and the junction held 10 bases outside the gene matches. Germline V gene lookup returns CDR1 GTSNPN and CDR2 SVGIG (reference sequence). CDR3 length: 16 amino acids. The CDR3 is CAWRQPRGQGYQPQHF. The CDR3 nucleotides are TGTGCCTGGAGACAACCCCGGGGACAGGGGTATCAGCCCCAGCATTTT.

This chain connects TRBV10-1 to TRBJ2-2, with D unresolved. Between the trimmed V and J ends, which lost 3 bases and 5 bases, there was a span of 13 bases. Germline CDR1 reads WNHNN; CDR2 reads SYGVQD (reference sequence). The CDR3 contains 15 residues. DNA for the CDR3: TGCGCCAGCAGTGACGGGCTAGAGAAAACCGGGGAGCTGTTTTTT. Translation gives CASSDGLEKTGELFF.

V and J are TRBV28 and TRBJ1-1; possibly TRBD1 for D (5 bases). The V gene's germline CDR1 is MDHEN and CDR2 SYDVKM. This CDR3 is 12 amino acids long. Trimming shortened V by 5 bases and J by 11 bases, and 15 bases separated the two germline ends. The CDR3 reads CASSILLTAAFF. CDR3 DNA: TGTGCCAGCAGTATCCTACTGACAGCTGCTTTCTTT.

CDR3 DNA sequence: TGTGCCAGCAGGGAACAGGGGCGCGGGACTGAAGCTTTCTTT. Translating gives CASREQGRGTEAFF. The chain employs TRBV6-4 and TRBJ1-1; TRBD1 matches at 7 bases. Trimming removed 6 bases from V and 5 bases from J; junction bases left unmatched: 9. CDR1 is MRHNA and CDR2 is SNTAGT in the germline V gene. The CDR3 is 14 residues long.

This chain uses TRBV7-2 with TRBJ2-3, with D possibly called TRBD1 or TRBD2 (5 bases each). The germline V and J ends were trimmed by 5 bases and 0 bases, with 18 bases remaining between them. CDR1 is SGHTA and CDR2 is FQGNSA in the germline V gene. The CDR3 covers 17 residues. The CDR3 DNA is TGTGCCAGCAGCCTCCACCTCCCGGGGCCTAGCACAGATACGCAGTATTTT. It encodes CASSLHLPGPSTDTQYF.

CDR3 in DNA: TGTGCCAGCTCACCTCTATCTTGGGCTGGCTACACCTTC. It translates to CASSPLSWAGYTF. The chain carries TRBV18 and TRBJ1-2; no clear D gene. There are 13 residues in the CDR3. Germline CDR1 reads KGHSH; CDR2 reads LQKENI. Trimming removed 3 bases from V and 7 bases from J, with 12 bases in between.

The rearrangement joins TRBV10-3 to TRBJ2-1; possible D gene TRBD1, 6 bases. The germline CDR1 and CDR2 sequences are ENHRY and SYGVKD. The CDR3 runs 14 residues. Between the trimmed V and J ends, which lost 5 bases and 2 bases, there was a span of 10 bases. As DNA, the CDR3 is TGTGCCATCAGTAGGGCAGGGGCCTACAATGAGCAGTTCTTC. It yields the protein CAISRAGAYNEQFF.

This rearrangement joins TRBV18 to TRBJ1-1; the match to TRBD1 covers 12 bases. V shed 3 bases and J 3 bases; nucleotides not matched to a gene: 2. This CDR3 comprises 15 residues. CDR1 and CDR2 from the germline V gene are KGHSH and LQKENI. This CDR3 reads CASSPGQGAHTEAFF. CDR3 coding DNA: TGTGCCAGCTCACCGGGACAGGGGGCACACACTGAAGCTTTCTTT.

This clone occurred once. CDR3 in DNA: TGTGCCACCAGCAGAGGCCCGAACCAAGAGACCCAGTACTTC. Translating gives CATSRGPNQETQYF. The J gene is TRBJ2-5, the V gene TRBV15, with D unresolved. The germline gives CDR1 LNHNV, CDR2 YYDKDF (reference sequence). Trimming removed 1 base at V and 0 bases at J, with 6 bases between. The CDR3 runs 14 residues. The full variable domain, with the rest looked up from reference TRBV15 and TRBJ2-5, is DAMVIQNPRYQVTQFGKPVTLSCSQTLNHNVMYWYQQKSSQAPKLLFHYYDKDFNNEADTPDNFQSRRPNTSFCFLDIRSPGLGDTAMYLCATSRGPNQETQYFGPGTRLLVL.

CDR3 loop: CASSPSGTSAFYNEQFF. Here the CDR3 DNA reads TGTGCCAGTAGCCCTAGCGGGACTAGCGCCTTCTACAATGAGCAGTTCTTC. The chain combines TRBV19 with TRBJ2-1; 10 positions agree with TRBD2. V dropped 6 bases and J dropped 3; count of bases not matched to a gene: 11. The CDR3 sequence is 17 residues long. Looked up from germline, CDR1 is LNHDA and CDR2 is SQIVND (reference sequence).

This clone was seen only once. The rearrangement joins TRBV30 to TRBJ1-2, with TRBD1 identical over 9 bases. V gave up 0 bases and J gave up 3 bases; unmatched junction bases: 11. The germline V gene encodes CDR1 GTSNPN and CDR2 SVGIG (reference sequence). This CDR3 region has 17 residues. This CDR3 is CAWSVVQGAVAYYGYTF. In DNA, the CDR3 is TGTGCCTGGAGTGTTGTACAGGGGGCGGTAGCATACTATGGCTACACCTTC.

The V and J genes are TRBV5-1 and TRBJ2-7, with 8 positions matching TRBD1. J was trimmed by 3 bases and V by 4 bases; bases with no gene match: 9. This CDR3 comprises 15 residues. Germline lookup yields CDR1 SGHRS and CDR2 YFSETQ. Here the CDR3 reads CASSPRRTGYYEQYF. DNA of the CDR3: TGCGCCAGCAGCCCAAGAAGGACAGGGTACTACGAGCAGTACTTC. The full variable domain, completed using reference TRBV5-1 and TRBJ2-7, is KAGVTQTPRYLIKTRGQQVTLSCSPISGHRSVSWYQQTPGQGLQFLFEYFSETQRNKGNFPGRFSGRQFSNSRSEMNVSTLELGDSALYLCASSPRRTGYYEQYFGPGTRLTVT.

The chain joins TRBV12-5 to TRBJ2-5; unclear D gene. Germline V gene sequence: CDR1 LGHNT, CDR2 FRNRAP. Trimming removed 7 bases from V and 5 bases from J, with 11 bases in between. This CDR3 has 12 residues. The CDR3 nucleotides are TGTGCTAGTGCCCAGAATTGGGAGACCCAGTACTTC. It specifies CASAQNWETQYF.

In this sample, this clone turned up once. This chain connects TRBV5-1 to TRBJ2-1, with D possibly TRBD2 on 5 matching bases. The CDR3 length is 13 residues. Germline assignment: CDR1 SGHRS and CDR2 YFSETQ. V lost 4 bases, J lost 5 bases, and 10 bases lay in between. The CDR3 DNA is TGCGCCAGCAGCCCTCTAGCTGACAATGAGCAGTTCTTC. This translates into CASSPLADNEQFF.

The J gene is TRBJ1-2, the V gene TRBV28; 7 bases agree with TRBD1. Germline V gene lookup returns CDR1 MDHEN and CDR2 SYDVKM. CDR3 length: 16 residues. J was trimmed by 2 bases and V by 3 bases; bases with no gene match: 9. CDR3 sequence reads: CASSFHGTAFNYGYTF. Written as DNA, the CDR3 is TGTGCCAGCAGTTTCCATGGGACAGCGTTCAACTATGGCTACACCTTC.

This chain connects TRBV11-2 to TRBJ2-2; 8 bases agree with TRBD2. CDR1 and CDR2 (germline): SGHAT, FQNNGV. The V gene end was trimmed by 3 bases and the J gene end by 2 bases; junction bases not matched to a gene: 2. This CDR3 has 15 residues. The CDR3 nucleotides read TGTGCCAGCAGCTTTAGCGGGGTAAACACCGGGGAGCTGTTTTTT. Amino acids: CASSFSGVNTGELFF.

The genes are TRBV5-1 and TRBJ1-1, with 7 bases lining up with TRBD1. The V segment lost 0 bases and the J segment 3 bases; nucleotides outside the gene matches: 11. The CDR3 runs 17 residues. The germline CDR1 and CDR2 sequences are SGHRS and YFSETQ. The CDR3 DNA is TGCGCCAGCAGCTTGGCCGGCCCAGGGGGAGTAGACACTGAAGCTTTCTTT. Encoded protein: CASSLAGPGGVDTEAFF.

The chain has TRBV28 and TRBJ2-7, with D possibly TRBD2 on 7 matching bases. This CDR3 comprises 14 residues. CDR1 is MDHEN, CDR2 SYDVKM, per germline. The CDR3: CASSSQQGGGSPLV. CDR3 nucleotides: TGTGCCAGCAGTTCCCAACAGGGTGGCGGGAGTCCTCTGGTC.

The chain joins TRBV6-1 to TRBJ2-1; 11 positions agree with TRBD2. The germline V gene has CDR1 MNHNS and CDR2 SASEGT. J lost 9 bases, V lost 6 bases, and 7 bases had no gene match. The CDR3 extends over 14 amino acids. In DNA, the CDR3 is TGTGCCAGCAGCGTAGCGGGAGGGGGGGGTGAGCAGTTCTTC. Protein sequence: CASSVAGGGGEQFF.

This clone has a single count. V usage is TRBV11-3 and J usage is TRBJ2-1; D ambiguous. V was clipped by 2 bases and J by 7 bases, with 9 bases between them. The V gene's germline CDR1 is SGHNT and CDR2 YENEEA. CDR3 length: 13 amino acids. As DNA, the CDR3 is TGTGCCAGCAGCTTAATACGCAGTAATGAGCAGTTCTTC. It is translated as CASSLIRSNEQFF.

The rearrangement joins TRBV7-9 to TRBJ1-1; D may be TRBD1 (6 bases). Germline values: CDR1 SEHNR, CDR2 FQNEAQ (reference sequence). V was pared by 4 bases and J by 11 bases, with 14 bases between. This CDR3 region has 12 residues. CDR3: CASSSQQGDAFF. The CDR3 bases are TGTGCCAGCAGCTCCCAACAGGGCGACGCTTTCTTT.

CDR3 in DNA: TGCGCCAGCAGGTTGAGCAGGCCCAGAAGGAGGGAGCAGTACTTC. Protein product: CASRLSRPRRREQYF. The V call is TRBV5-1, the J call TRBJ2-7, with a possible D match to TRBD2 (5 bases). V dropped 5 bases and J dropped 7 bases, with 22 bases sitting between them. Germline lookup yields CDR1 SGHRS and CDR2 YFSETQ. The CDR3 extends over 15 amino acids.

This CDR3 is CASSLYGTDTQYF. CDR3 bases: TGTGCCAGCAGCTTATATGGCACAGATACGCAGTATTTT. The J gene is TRBJ2-3, the V gene TRBV7-6; D is unresolved. Per the germline V gene, CDR1 is SGHVS and CDR2 is FNYEAQ. The CDR3 totals 13 residues. Deletions cut 2 bases from V and 1 base from J, with 4 bases between. Using reference TRBV7-6 and TRBJ2-3 for the parts outside the CDR3, the full variable domain is GAGVSQSPRYKVTKRGQDVALRCDPISGHVSLYWYRQALGQGPEFLTYFNYEAQQDKSGLPNDRFSAERPEGSISTLTIQRTEQRDSAMYRCASSLYGTDTQYFGPGTRLTVL.

V usage is TRBV7-3 and J usage is TRBJ2-2, with 8 bases matching TRBD1. Trimming at V came to 6 bases and at J to 6 bases, leaving 6 bases not matched to a gene. Germline V gives CDR1 SGHTA, CDR2 FQGTGA. The CDR3 sequence is 14 residues long. The CDR3 nucleotides are TGTGCCAGCAGAAGCGGACAGGGCCCCGGGGAGCTGTTTTTT. Amino acid sequence: CASRSGQGPGELFF.

In this sample, this clone turned up once. The chain couples TRBV5-1 to TRBJ2-7, with D possibly matching TRBD1 (6 bases). V was trimmed by 4 bases and J by 6 bases, leaving 14 bases between them. Germline V gene sequence: CDR1 SGHRS, CDR2 YFSETQ. This CDR3 is built from 13 residues. The CDR3 bases are TGCGCCAGCAGCCAACGACAGGAGTCCGAGCAGTACTTC. Amino acid sequence: CASSQRQESEQYF.

This chain connects TRBV27 to TRBJ2-7, with 7 nucleotides matching TRBD1. Germline V lookup: CDR1 MNHEY, CDR2 SMNVEV (reference sequence). The CDR3 loop spans 14 amino acids. With V trimmed by 5 bases and J by 3 bases, 7 bases remained unmatched. The CDR3 coding sequence is TGTGCCAGCAGTATACAGGGGTTTAGCTACGAGCAGTACTTC. Translated: CASSIQGFSYEQYF.

V gene TRBV30 combines with J gene TRBJ2-2, with TRBD1 identical over 8 bases. V lost 2 bases, J lost 5 bases, and 10 bases stayed unmatched. This CDR3 has 16 residues. Germline V gene sequence: CDR1 GTSNPN, CDR2 SVGIG (reference sequence). CDR3 sequence (DNA): TGTGCCTGGAGTTTCTTCCAGGGGGCAGGAACCGGGGAGCTGTTTTTT. It encodes CAWSFFQGAGTGELFF.